Listed here are 3 T cell receptor beta chains from one sample, sequenced in a study of blood T cells in healthy people across ages. Using a J-beta primer mix together with a sample-barcoded 5' primer, a second PCR was run for about 6 to 12 cycles. TCRdb itself ran the 5' RACE reads through MiXCR, one entry per CDR3 protein. The sample contains about 800,000 distinct CDR3 sequences, roughly 60% of which appear only once. The specimen sequenced was blood. The receptors come from a man aged 25 to 40 in good health.

This chain joins TRBV5-1 and TRBJ2-5; 8 positions agree with TRBD1. The CDR3 extends over 15 amino acids. J lost 2 bases, V lost 3 bases, and 6 bases had no gene match. From germline, CDR1 is SGHRS and CDR2 YFSETQ. The CDR3 loop is CASSSTDRAQETQYF. The CDR3 coding sequence is TGCGCCAGCAGCTCCACGGACAGGGCGCAAGAGACCCAGTACTTC.

This clonotype has only a few counts. The chain links TRBV20-1 to TRBJ1-1; D is uncertain. This CDR3 is built from 10 residues. Per the germline V gene, CDR1 is DFQATT and CDR2 is SNEGSKA (reference sequence). V lost 3 bases, J lost 4 bases, and 3 bases lay in between. DNA for the CDR3: TGCAGTGCTAGTATCACTGAAGCTTTCTTT. This translates into CSASITEAFF.

J is TRBJ2-1 and V is TRBV7-2, with TRBD2 matching 8 bases. The CDR3 has 14 residues. CDR1 and CDR2 from the germline V gene are SGHTA and FQGNSA. With 7 bases clipped from V and 6 bases from J, the junction kept 8 bases outside the gene matches. The CDR3 here is CASTVGTSINEQFF. The DNA of the CDR3 is TGTGCCAGCACCGTCGGGACTAGTATCAATGAGCAGTTCTTC.